Each of the 2 T cell receptor beta chains below was sequenced from the same sample in a study of CD8 T cells in Susac syndrome. Reverse transcription used roughly 0.45 to 1 ug RNA and random hexamers. TCRdb analysed the immunoSEQ multiplex PCR reads with MiXCR anew, one entry per CDR3 protein. The sample includes about 70,000 distinct CDR3 sequences, about 95% of them seen just once. The sample comprised CD8+ T cells from PBMCs. These TCRs come from a human donor in good health.

V gene TRBV7-2 combines with J gene TRBJ1-1; unclear D gene. This CDR3 comprises 13 residues. Between the trimmed V and J ends, which lost 5 bases and 0 bases, there was a span of 7 bases. Germline V gene data show CDR1 as SGHTA and CDR2 as FQGNSA. CDR3 DNA: TGTGCCAGCAGCCAACCTTTGAACACTGAAGCTTTCTTT. This gives the protein CASSQPLNTEAFF.

The gene calls are TRBV6-5 and TRBJ1-1; perhaps TRBD1 as D (5 bases). The CDR3 is 14 amino acids. Germline V gene lookup returns CDR1 MNHEY and CDR2 SVGAGI. The germline V and J ends were trimmed by 2 bases and 1 base, with 8 bases remaining between them. The CDR3 loop is CASSYGAGNTEAFF. CDR3 DNA sequence: TGTGCCAGCAGTTACGGGGCTGGGAACACTGAAGCTTTCTTT.